These T cell receptor beta chains were read from a single sample in a study of tumor-infiltrating lymphocytes in primary liver carcinoma. TCRdb analysed the multiplex PCR reads with MiXCR anew, one entry per CDR3 protein. Of around 100,000 distinct CDR3 sequences listed, almost 70% are singletons. What was sequenced was liver tumor tissue from sampling region 5. The source of these receptors is a woman aged 55-69 years with primary liver carcinoma and hepatitis B virus infection. The CDR3 runs from the conserved cysteine through the conserved F or W. The order of the fields is V gene, D gene, clone size, J gene, CDR3 DNA, CDR3 protein. The D gene is left open where the match is weak. Not all rows give a size; the values are once, few, many and, for expanded clones, a class.

>TRBV6-5|TRBD2|NA|TRBJ2-7
TGTGCCAGCAGTTACAAGCCGGTAGCGGGACCCTACGAGCAGTACTTC
CASSYKPVAGPYEQYF
>TRBV12-3/TRBV12-4|NA|many|TRBJ1-5
TGTGCCAGCGGGGACAATCAGCCCCAGCATTTT
CASGDNQPQHF
>TRBV28|NA|few|TRBJ2-7
TGTGCCAGCAGTTTCCCCGACCGTTTAGGAGGGAGTCGCTACGAGCAGTACTTC
CASSFPDRLGGSRYEQYF
>TRBV5-6|NA|NA|TRBJ1-4
TGTGCCAGCACCTTAAGGGCTAGTGAAAAACTGTTCTTT
CASTLRASEKLFF
>TRBV14|TRBD2|NA|TRBJ2-1
TGTGCCAGCAGCCAACTGACTAGCGGGAGCAATGAGCAGTTCTTC
CASSQLTSGSNEQFF
>TRBV5-6|TRBD2|NA|TRBJ2-1
TGTACCAGCAGCCTCGGGGGGGCTGGCAATGAGCAGTTCTTC
CTSSLGGAGNEQFF
>TRBV5-4|NA|once|TRBJ2-7
TGTGCCAGCAGTTTAAAGAGGGGACCCTCCTACAAGCAATACTTC
CASSLKRGPSYKQYF
>TRBV5-4|NA|many|TRBJ2-5
TGTGCCAGCAGCCCCACCCCACAAGAGACCCAGTACTTC
CASSPTPQETQYF
>TRBV5-1|TRBD2|many|TRBJ2-1
TGCGCCAGCAGCTTGGGCGGGAGTCCAAATGAGCAGTTCTTC
CASSLGGSPNEQFF
>TRBV12-3/TRBV12-4|NA|NA|TRBJ2-2
TGTGCCAGCAGTTTTGCCCGTCGGCTCAACGCCGGGGAGCTGTCTTTT
CASSFARRLNAGELSF
>TRBV28|NA|many|TRBJ1-4
TGTGCCAGCAGTTCCCTCGGGACGGCGGACGGAAAACTGTTTTTT
CASSSLGTADGKLFF
>TRBV14|TRBD2|once|TRBJ2-1
TGTACCAGCAGCCAAGATCTTGGCGGGAGGGCCTTTGAGCAGTCCTTC
CTSSQDLGGRAFEQSF
>TRBV12-3/TRBV12-4|NA|NA|TRBJ1-1
TGTGCCAGCAGTTTGTCAGAGAACGCTGAAGTTTTCTTT
CASSLSENAEVFF
>TRBV2|NA|NA|TRBJ2-4
TGTGACAACAGTGATGGGTCAAACCAGTACTTC
CDNSDGSNQYF
>TRBV5-1|NA|many|TRBJ1-1
TGCGCCAGCAGCCACCAGCGGGGGAACACTGAAGCTTTCTTT
CASSHQRGNTEAFF
>TRBV7-8|NA|NA|TRBJ1-2
TGTGCCAGCAGCCCGGGGGCCAGCGTCATCTATGACTACACCTTC
CASSPGASVIYDYTF
>TRBV29-1|NA|many|TRBJ1-1
TGCAGCGTTTTTTCTTTCAGGGGTAAGAACACTGAAGCTTTCTTT
CSVFSFRGKNTEAFF
>TRBV28|TRBD2|NA|TRBJ2-5
TGTGCCAGCAGTCCAGCGCGGCGACTAGCGGGAGGGCCGGGGACCCAGTACTTC
CASSPARRLAGGPGTQYF
>TRBV20-1|NA|NA|TRBJ2-3
TGCAGTGCTAGTTGGGAGCACACAGATACGCAGTATTTT
CSASWEHTDTQYF
>TRBV11-2|NA|once|TRBJ1-4
TGTGCCAGCAGCTCAGGGCTCCCGTCTAATGGAAAACTGTTTTTT
CASSSGLPSNGKLFF
>TRBV7-8|NA|NA|TRBJ2-1
TGTGCCAGCAGCTCCCCGCGGCGGGGCGGGCGTTTGGTCAATGAGCAGTTCTTC
CASSSPRRGGRLVNEQFF
>TRBV11-2|NA|many|TRBJ2-3
TGTGCCAGCAACCCCCCCAAGGGCCTAGCGCACACAGATACGCAGTATTTT
CASNPPKGLAHTDTQYF
>TRBV18|NA|NA|TRBJ1-2
TGTGCCAGCTCACGTTCAGACACCTATGGCCACACCTTC
CASSRSDTYGHTF
>TRBV14|NA|many|TRBJ2-5
TGTGCCAGCAGCCAAGATCTCCTGGGACCAATGTACCAAGAGACCCAGTACTTC
CASSQDLLGPMYQETQYF
>TRBV6-5|TRBD2|many|TRBJ2-7
TGTGCCAGCGGAAGACTCATAGCGGGAGGCTCCTACGAGCAGTACTTC
CASGRLIAGGSYEQYF
>TRBV6-5|NA|NA|TRBJ2-7
TGTGCCAACCGCGAGGGACATACAAACGAGCAGTACTTC
CANREGHTNEQYF
>TRBV11-3|NA|NA|TRBJ2-1
TGTGCCAGCAGTACCGGGGGCTACAATGGGCAGTTCTTT
CASSTGGYNGQFF